The text below deals with one T cell receptor (beta chain). What it binds is unknown. PCR or immunohistochemistry showed mismatch repair deficiency in every enrolled patient. A few pembrolizumab responders had their TCRs sequenced. These data originate in a study of PD-1 blockade in mismatch repair-deficient tumors. Overall study: All were previously treated, progressing patients with about a dozen mismatch repair-deficient cancer types.

Data came from immunoSEQ multiplex PCR; TCRdb stores just in-frame clones and leaves some out. Of 100,000 to 150,000 clones listed, around 86% are singletons. Study-level points and caveats: Tumor-resident clones, often absent from pretreatment blood, expanded after pembrolizumab and then contracted.

The CDR3 totals 15 residues. V lost 4 bases to trimming and J lost 0 bases, with 10 bases between them. Germline V gene lookup returns CDR1 SGHNT and CDR2 YENEEA. The chain employs TRBV11-3 and TRBJ2-1; possibly TRBD2 for D (6 bases). Source: peripheral blood, taken 44 weeks after starting pembrolizumab. The clonotype originates from an adult with mismatch repair-deficient cancer. CDR3 sequence: CASSSGLRSYNEQFF. As DNA, the CDR3 is TGTGCCAGCAGCTCGGGACTCCGCTCCTACAATGAGCAGTTCTTC.